This TCR beta chain was identified in a study of PD-L1 blockade in urothelial cancer (dated by TCRdb to 2016 to 2017). Concerning the study at large: Every patient began therapy in 2014 and was given atezolizumab 1,200 mg intravenously every 3 weeks. About 85% of the roughly 30 patients were males with bladder-origin urothelial cancer, and about two thirds of the roughly 30 reported a prior smoking history. An ECOG performance status of 0 or 1 was recorded for the patients, and 0 to 3 prior chemotherapy regimens had been received by the patients. Blood samples were analyzed at two time points: 3 weeks after treatment start (second dose) and 6 weeks after treatment start. Blood samples gave median yields of about 150,000 T cells and 83,000 or so unique TCRs, along with a median clonality of 0.080. The study, an exploratory multi-omic analysis, examined somatic, immune and clinical correlates of response to PD-L1 blockade with atezolizumab in urothelial cancer. Pretreatment tumor samples and matched peripheral blood, collected serially before and after atezolizumab treatment, underwent TCR sequencing. Durable clinical benefit meant progression-free survival longer than 6 months, and TCR features were also tested against progression-free and overall survival. In the same patients, whole exome sequencing and RNA sequencing of pretreatment tumors were performed in addition to TCR sequencing. Durable clinical benefit was achieved by nine patients and was not achieved by 20 patients. Over 28 patients had pretreatment blood TCR-seq, about 24 had at least one posttreatment blood collection, and about 24 had tumor TCR-seq. What the study reported, not specific to this receptor: A pretreatment peripheral blood TCR clonality below the median was linked to improved progression-free and overall survival. At 3 weeks after the start of treatment, tumor-associated TCR clones in peripheral blood had expanded more in patients with durable benefit (n ≈ 23, p = 0.022). Small sample size (n ≈ 29) and many exploratory analyses mean the results are intended to be hypothesis-generating.

Inclusive of the bounding cysteine and phenylalanine, the CDR3 is 15 residues long. Only the CDR3 region is kept as DNA, spanning 45 bases read in frame from base 1. Compared with germline, V lacks 3 bases and J lacks 6 bases; bases without a gene match: 7. The germline V gene (reference sequence) yields WNHNN for CDR1 and SYGVQD for CDR2. Synthetic TCR analog templates were spiked into each PCR to estimate absolute template abundance from read counts. TCRbeta CDR3 regions were amplified from genomic DNA with bias-controlled V and J gene primers using the immunoSEQ assay. Rearranged TCRbeta segments were sequenced at approximately 20X coverage. Under the source paper's analysis protocol: Clustering was used to correct sequencing errors, and CDR3s were annotated against IMGT to assign V, D and J genes. Downstream analyses used only productive TCRbeta rearrangements, leaving out any out-of-frame or stop-codon sequences. Clonality was computed as one minus Shannon entropy normalized by the log of the number of unique productive sequences. Fisher's exact test with Benjamini-Hochberg correction, using a cutoff of adjusted p below 0.01, was how clones that differed between time points or between blood and tumor were identified. In TCRdb, the immuneACCESS table is reduced to in-frame sequences with V and J assigned. These tables do not hold every clone; where another copy was compared, an unresolved V gene accounts for under half, and the others remain unexplained. That table gives V, J and clone size, and the DNA gave D and trimming. In this sample the table shows some 97,000 clones, about 89% of which occur a single time. The top ten clones comprise under 0.95% of the sample.

On this clone itself: No cognate antigen has been identified for it. Per-nucleotide qualities are absent, and no much larger clonotype sits a single base away.

The cohort included 29 patients with locally advanced or metastatic urothelial carcinoma who were treated at Memorial Sloan Kettering on a trial protocol. Peripheral blood mononuclear cells were collected from each patient pretreatment and during treatment, giving between 1 and 8 total time points per patient. The Qiagen DNeasy Blood extraction kit was used to purify genomic DNA from total PBMCs and tumor samples. PBMCs were collected pretreatment and during treatment and were isolated and stored as previously described. The sequence derives from an elderly woman with urothelial cancer. The chain is encoded by TRBV10-1 joined to TRBJ2-3; 9 central nucleotides agree with TRBD2. Sequencing was performed on PBMCs, taken around atezolizumab (anti-PD-L1) treatment. The CDR3 has the sequence CASSDGAGGLDTQYF. The nucleotide sequence is TGCGCCAGCAGTGACGGAGCGGGAGGCCTGGATACGCAGTATTTT.